This T cell receptor beta chain was identified during a study of blood T cell repertoires in COVID-19. As for the study in general: Acute and convalescent COVID-19 specimens originated in the United States, Italy and Spain.

Profiling relied on immunoSEQ multiplex PCR, and the TCRdb table lists in-frame clones only, not all of them. This sample has about 140,000 clones, with 84% found just once. Germline assignment: CDR1 MDHEN and CDR2 SYDVKM. The CDR3 runs to 14 residues. Trimming stripped 7 bases from V and 1 base from J, with 13 bases between. This study enrolled people aged about 18 to 90 from around 26 US geographic areas. Clinical history reported by participants formed the basis on which cohorts were assigned. The chain combines TRBV28 with TRBJ2-5; D is unresolved. Sequencing was done on a sample of PBMCs or T cells enriched from blood (not recorded which). The origin of this receptor is a man aged 45-65 years in a cohort exposed to, infected with or recovered from COVID-19 (not recorded which). The CDR3: CASTLGVTQETQYF. The CDR3 DNA is TGTGCCAGCACTCTAGGAGTCACCCAAGAGACCCAGTACTTC.